The 8 T cell receptor beta chains listed next were all sequenced from one sample in a study of blood T cell repertoires in COVID-19. Sequencing was performed with immunoSEQ multiplex PCR; in TCRdb, only in-frame clones are kept and a portion is missing. The sample lists 55,000 to 70,000 clones; about nine tenths were seen once. Sequencing was done on a sample of peripheral blood. The source of these receptors is a woman under 30 with acute or convalescent COVID-19.

The J gene is TRBJ1-4, the V gene TRBV19; 11 positions agree with TRBD1. CDR3 length: 14 residues. The junction had 4 bases not matched to a gene; V was cut back by 5 bases and J by 8 bases. Germline lookup yields CDR1 LNHDA and CDR2 SQIVND (reference sequence). Here the CDR3 reads CASSGDRGSEKLFF. The CDR3, as DNA: TGTGCCAGTAGTGGGGACAGGGGGTCCGAAAAACTGTTTTTT.

The gene calls are TRBV4-1 and TRBJ2-1; TRBD2 matches at 8 bases. Germline trimming cut 0 bases from V and 3 bases from J; bases unmatched to any gene: 4. The CDR3 runs to 16 residues. CDR1 is MGHRA and CDR2 is YSYEKL in the germline V gene. The CDR3 nucleotides read TGCGCCAGCAGCCAAGACCGGGGGGGAAGCTACAATGAGCAGTTCTTC. The encoded protein is CASSQDRGGSYNEQFF.

As for this clone: At one end the junction does not follow the germline gene, possibly because of a read error. As DNA, the CDR3 is TGTGCCAGCAGCCAAGGCCGGGACAGGTCTGGTTGGGTCATTTTC. Protein sequence: CASSQGRDRSGWVIF. This chain links TRBV3-1 (or the pseudogene TRBV3-2) with TRBJ1-2, with 8 nucleotides matching TRBD1. The CDR3 covers 15 residues. The germline V gene encodes CDR1 LGHDT and CDR2 YNNKEL (reference sequence).

The chain recombines TRBV30 with TRBJ2-7; TRBD2 matches 9 bases. After removal of 2 bases from V and 3 bases from J, the junction contained 5 bases not matched to a gene. Germline CDR1 reads GTSNPN; CDR2 reads SVGIG (reference sequence). The CDR3 spans 14 residues. In nucleotides, the CDR3 is TGTGCCTGGAGTCCCGGGACTAGCCACTACGAGCAGTACTTC. Amino acids: CAWSPGTSHYEQYF.

The chain couples TRBV19 to TRBJ1-1; D not certain. The CDR3 is made up of 13 amino acids. Trimming took off 3 bases at V and 1 base at J, with 6 bases between the two ends. Per the germline V gene, CDR1 is LNHDA and CDR2 is SQIVND (reference sequence). The CDR3 nucleotides read TGTGCCAGTAGTATGTATTGGAACACTGAAGCTTTCTTT. This translates into CASSMYWNTEAFF. The full variable domain, its missing parts supplied by reference TRBV19 and TRBJ1-1, is DGGITQSPKYLFRKEGQNVTLSCEQNLNHDAMYWYRQDPGQGLRLIYYSQIVNDFQKGDIAEGYSVSREKKESFPLTVTSAQKNPTAFYLCASSMYWNTEAFFGQGTRLTVV.

CDR3 residues: CASLGQTYGYTF. CDR3 sequence (DNA): TGTGCCAGCCTAGGACAGACCTATGGCTACACCTTC. This rearrangement joins TRBV28 to TRBJ1-2, with D possibly being TRBD1 (6 bases). Germline V gene data show CDR1 as MDHEN and CDR2 as SYDVKM. With 8 bases removed from V and 4 bases from J, the gap between germline ends came to 11 bases. CDR3 size: 12 residues.

The chain is built from TRBV14 and TRBJ2-3; 11 positions agree with TRBD2. V was pared by 6 bases and J by 2 bases, with 4 bases of the junction left unmatched. The length of the CDR3 is 15 residues. Germline assignment: CDR1 SGHDN and CDR2 FVKESK. CDR3 in amino acids: CASSRLAGNTDTQYF. In nucleotides, the CDR3 is TGTGCCAGCAGTCGACTAGCGGGGAACACAGATACGCAGTATTTT.

The chain carries TRBV7-6 and TRBJ2-3; 9 bases line up with TRBD1. With 5 bases clipped from V and 3 bases from J, the junction kept 9 bases outside the gene matches. The CDR3 runs to 16 residues. The germline gives CDR1 SGHVS, CDR2 FNYEAQ. The chain's CDR3 is CASSPRTGGGTDTQYF. CDR3 coding DNA: TGTGCCAGCAGCCCTCGAACAGGGGGCGGTACAGATACGCAGTATTTT.